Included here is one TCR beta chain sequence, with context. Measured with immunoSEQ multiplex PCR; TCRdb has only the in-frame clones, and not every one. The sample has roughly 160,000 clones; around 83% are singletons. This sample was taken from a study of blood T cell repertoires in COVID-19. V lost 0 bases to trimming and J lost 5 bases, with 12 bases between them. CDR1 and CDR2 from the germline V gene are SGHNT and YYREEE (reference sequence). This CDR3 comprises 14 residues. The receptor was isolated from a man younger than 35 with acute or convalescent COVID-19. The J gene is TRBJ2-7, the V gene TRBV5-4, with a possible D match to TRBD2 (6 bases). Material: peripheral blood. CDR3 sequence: CASSLAGGFNEQYF. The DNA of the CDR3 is TGTGCCAGCAGCTTGGCTGGGGGGTTCAACGAGCAGTACTTC.